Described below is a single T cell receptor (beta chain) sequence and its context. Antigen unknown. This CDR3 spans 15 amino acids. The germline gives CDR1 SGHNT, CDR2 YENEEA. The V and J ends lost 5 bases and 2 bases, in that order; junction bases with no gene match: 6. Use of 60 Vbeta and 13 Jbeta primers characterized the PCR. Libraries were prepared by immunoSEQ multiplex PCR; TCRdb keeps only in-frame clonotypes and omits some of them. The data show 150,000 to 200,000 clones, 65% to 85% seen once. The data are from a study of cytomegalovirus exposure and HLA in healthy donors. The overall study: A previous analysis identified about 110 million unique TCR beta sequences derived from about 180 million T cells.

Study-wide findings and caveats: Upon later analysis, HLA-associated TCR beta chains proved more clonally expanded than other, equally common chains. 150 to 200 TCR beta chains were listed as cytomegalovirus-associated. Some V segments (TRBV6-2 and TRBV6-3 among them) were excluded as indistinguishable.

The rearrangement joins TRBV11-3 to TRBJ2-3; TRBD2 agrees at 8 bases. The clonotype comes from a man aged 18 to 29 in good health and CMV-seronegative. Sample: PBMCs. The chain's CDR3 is CASSPAGGITDTQYF. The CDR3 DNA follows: TGTGCCAGCAGCCCGGCGGGGGGAATCACAGATACGCAGTATTTT.